One and the same sample provided the 9 T cell receptor beta chains below, sequenced in a study of identical twins. MiXCR, applied by TCRdb to the 5' RACE reads, yields one record per CDR3 protein. In the table there are around 570,000 distinct CDR3 sequences, more than 9% of which are singletons. These same records also appear under a second study, on yellow fever vaccine responses in identical twins.

The sample taken for sequencing was PBMCs. The receptors originated from a woman aged 18-29 years in good health.

This clonotype was seen a few times. The rearrangement links TRBV28 to TRBJ2-5; no clear D. The V end lost 2 bases, the J end lost 1 base, and 8 bases lay between the germline ends. CDR1 and CDR2 (germline): MDHEN, SYDVKM. The CDR3 length is 14 residues. The CDR3 reads CASSLIRPQETQYF. The CDR3 DNA sequence: TGTGCCAGCAGTTTAATCCGTCCCCAAGAGACCCAGTACTTC.

The rearrangement joins TRBV20-1 to TRBJ1-1; TRBD1 is a possible D gene (5 bases). This CDR3 is built from 13 residues. The V gene lost 3 bases and the J gene lost 1 base, with 9 bases spanning the gap. The germline V gene encodes CDR1 DFQATT and CDR2 SNEGSKA (reference sequence). The CDR3 sequence is CSASGDGNTEAFF. In nucleotides, the CDR3 is TGCAGTGCTAGCGGGGACGGGAACACTGAAGCTTTCTTT.

Only a few counts were recorded for this clonotype. The V and J genes are TRBV29-1 and TRBJ1-5, with a possible D match to TRBD1 (6 bases). Germline V gene lookup returns CDR1 SQVTM and CDR2 ANQGSEA. The CDR3 runs to 13 residues. The germline V and J ends were trimmed by 4 bases and 5 bases, with 12 bases remaining between them. Written as DNA, the CDR3 is TGCAGCGTTGTTCAGGGGTTGGATCAGCCCCAGCATTTT. This translates into CSVVQGLDQPQHF.

This clonotype was recorded at least ten times. The chain employs TRBV4-3 and TRBJ2-2; TRBD2 matches 8 bases. Germline CDR1 LGHNA, CDR2 YSLEER. V was pared by 0 bases and J by 5 bases, with 8 bases of the junction left unmatched. The CDR3 extends over 17 amino acids. The CDR3 nucleotides read TGCGCCAGCAGCCAAGATACAGCGGGAGTAAATACCGGGGAGCTGTTTTTT. As protein: CASSQDTAGVNTGELFF.

This clonotype was detected ten times or more. The chain employs TRBV28 and TRBJ1-5; D is perhaps TRBD1 (6 bases). The CDR3 is 15 amino acids. CDR1 is MDHEN, CDR2 SYDVKM, per germline. Trimming stripped 7 bases from V and 0 bases from J, with 13 bases between. CDR3 nucleotide sequence: TGTGCCAGCATGAGGGGGGGATATAGCAATCAGCCCCAGCATTTT. Translating it yields CASMRGGYSNQPQHF.

The chain links TRBV20-1 to TRBJ2-3, with TRBD1 matching 10 bases. The CDR3 loop spans 15 amino acids. V was clipped by 1 base and J by 5 bases; unmatched bases: 6. Germline CDR1 is DFQATT and CDR2 is SNEGSKA (reference sequence). CDR3 region: CSARGDRGRGDTQYF. The CDR3 nucleotides are TGCAGTGCTAGAGGCGACAGGGGGCGAGGAGATACGCAGTATTTT.

This chain links TRBV20-1 with TRBJ2-1; the D is unclear. The germline V gene has CDR1 DFQATT and CDR2 SNEGSKA (reference sequence). Trimming stripped 3 bases from V and 5 bases from J, with 5 bases between. CDR3 length: 11 amino acids. The DNA for the CDR3 is TGCAGTGCTAGGGAAAACAATGAGCAGTTCTTC. Amino acid sequence: CSARENNEQFF.

The V and J genes are TRBV6-1 and TRBJ2-7; the match to TRBD1 covers 8 bases. The V gene end was trimmed by 6 bases and the J gene end by 4 bases; junction bases not matched to a gene: 8. The germline V gene encodes CDR1 MNHNS and CDR2 SASEGT. The CDR3 covers 14 residues. As DNA, the CDR3 is TGTGCCAGCAGATCGACCCGGACAGGGTACGAGCAGTACTTC. Its translation is CASRSTRTGYEQYF.

In its sample, this clonotype was seen a few times. The chain has TRBV4-3 and TRBJ2-7; D call uncertain. This CDR3 is built from 14 residues. Per the germline V gene, CDR1 is LGHNA and CDR2 is YSLEER. Trimming took off 0 bases at V and 7 bases at J, with 13 bases between the two ends. CDR3 protein: CASSQDRVDREQYF. CDR3 DNA sequence: TGCGCCAGCAGCCAAGATAGGGTGGATCGGGAGCAGTACTTC.